This T cell receptor beta chain was recorded in a study of naive and memory T cell subsets. Findings of the study overall: Far more TCRs reportedly came from tuberculin skin test site biopsies. Potentially, T cell activation and differentiation skew this RNA-based measurement.

As to treatment: skin biopsy from PPD injection site in Mantoux-positive individual. TCR cDNA received a 3' ligated oligonucleotide that carried a UMI. Tuberculin skin test biopsies were taken where PPD was injected in Mantoux-positive people. Four PCR rounds used nested alpha and beta constant region primers plus the SP2 primer. Reverse transcription of blood and skin TCR RNA was primed at alpha and beta constant regions. Via MiXCR, TCRdb re-called the UMI-ligation and nested PCR reads, giving one row per CDR3 protein. The top ten clones hold 3.5% to 5% of a sample with more than 30,000 distinct CDR3 sequences, approximately 9.9% of them seen once. This CDR3 has 13 residues. Trimming removed 7 bases at V and 3 bases at J, with 12 bases between. This clonotype was observed a handful of times. What it recognizes is unknown.

V is TRBV12-3 or TRBV12-4 and J is TRBJ1-1; D is unclear. The source material was skin, sampled from a tuberculin skin test site. This clonotype was sampled from an adult in good health. This CDR3 is CASTPQRHTEAFF. The CDR3 DNA reads TGTGCCAGCACCCCACAGAGACACACTGAAGCTTTCTTT.